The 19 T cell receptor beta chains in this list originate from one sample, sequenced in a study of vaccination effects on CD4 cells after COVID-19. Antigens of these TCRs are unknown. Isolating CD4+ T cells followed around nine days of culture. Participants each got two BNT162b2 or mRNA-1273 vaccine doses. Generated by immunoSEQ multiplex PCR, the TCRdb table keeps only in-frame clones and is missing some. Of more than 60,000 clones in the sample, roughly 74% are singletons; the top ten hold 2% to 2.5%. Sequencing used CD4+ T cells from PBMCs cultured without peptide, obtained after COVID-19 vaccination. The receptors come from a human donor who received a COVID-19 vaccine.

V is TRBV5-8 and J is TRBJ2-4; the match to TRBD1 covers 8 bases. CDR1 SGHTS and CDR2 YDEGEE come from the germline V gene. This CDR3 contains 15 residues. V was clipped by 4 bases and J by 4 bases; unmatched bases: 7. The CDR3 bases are TGTGCCAGCAGCGCAGGGGGCTTTTATAAAAACATTCAGTACTTC. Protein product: CASSAGGFYKNIQYF.

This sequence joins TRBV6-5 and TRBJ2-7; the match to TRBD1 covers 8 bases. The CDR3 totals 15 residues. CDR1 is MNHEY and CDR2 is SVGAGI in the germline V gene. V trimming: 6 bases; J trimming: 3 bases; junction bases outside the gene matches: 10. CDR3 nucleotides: TGTGCCAGCAGGCGGACAGGGACCGGATACTACGAGCAGTACGTC. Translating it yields CASRRTGTGYYEQYV.

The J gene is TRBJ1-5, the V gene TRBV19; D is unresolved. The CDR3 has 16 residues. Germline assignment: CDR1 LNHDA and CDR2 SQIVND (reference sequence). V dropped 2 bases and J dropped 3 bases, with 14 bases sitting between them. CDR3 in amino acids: CASSISVPQHNQPQHF. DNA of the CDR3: TGTGCCAGTAGTATATCCGTTCCCCAGCACAATCAGCCCCAGCATTTT.

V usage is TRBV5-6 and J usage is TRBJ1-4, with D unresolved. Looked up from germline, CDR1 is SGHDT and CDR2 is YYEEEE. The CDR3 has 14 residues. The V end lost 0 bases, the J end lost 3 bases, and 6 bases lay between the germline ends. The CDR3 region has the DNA TGTGCCAGCAGCTTGGGAGGTTCTAATGAAAAACTGTTTTTT. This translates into CASSLGGSNEKLFF.

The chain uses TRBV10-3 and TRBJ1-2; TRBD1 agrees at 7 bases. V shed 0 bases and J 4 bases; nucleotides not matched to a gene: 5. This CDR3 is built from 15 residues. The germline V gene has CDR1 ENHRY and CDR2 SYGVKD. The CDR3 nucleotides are TGTGCCATCAGTGAGTCGCCGGGACAGACCTATGGCTACACCTTC. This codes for CAISESPGQTYGYTF.

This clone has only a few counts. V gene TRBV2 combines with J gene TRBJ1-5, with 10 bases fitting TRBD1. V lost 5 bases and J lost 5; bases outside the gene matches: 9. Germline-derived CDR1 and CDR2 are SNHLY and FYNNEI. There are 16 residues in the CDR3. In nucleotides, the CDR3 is TGTGCCAGCAGTTCGACAGGGGGCGTGGGTGATCAGCCCCAGCATTTT. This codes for CASSSTGGVGDQPQHF.

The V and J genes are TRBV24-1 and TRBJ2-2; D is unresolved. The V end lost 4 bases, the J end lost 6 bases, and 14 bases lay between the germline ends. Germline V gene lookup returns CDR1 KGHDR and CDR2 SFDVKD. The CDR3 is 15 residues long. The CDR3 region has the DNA TGTGCCACCAGTGACCCCGGGCCCCCTCCCGGGGAGCTGTTTTTT. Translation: CATSDPGPPPGELFF.

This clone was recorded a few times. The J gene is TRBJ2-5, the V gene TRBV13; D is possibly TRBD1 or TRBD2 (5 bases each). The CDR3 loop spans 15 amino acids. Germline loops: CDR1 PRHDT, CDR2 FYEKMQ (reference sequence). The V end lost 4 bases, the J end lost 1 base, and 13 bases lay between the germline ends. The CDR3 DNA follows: TGTGCCAGCAGCTCGGGGCAGGGCATCCAAGAGACCCAGTACTTC. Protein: CASSSGQGIQETQYF.

CDR3 DNA sequence: TGTGCCAGCAGTTTACTAGGGGGCCCTGGAAACACCATATATTTT. This gives the protein CASSLLGGPGNTIYF. V and J are TRBV28 and TRBJ1-3; 7 bases align to TRBD1. This CDR3 has 15 amino acids. CDR1 and CDR2 from the germline V gene are MDHEN and SYDVKM. With 2 bases clipped from V and 2 bases from J, the junction kept 3 bases outside the gene matches.

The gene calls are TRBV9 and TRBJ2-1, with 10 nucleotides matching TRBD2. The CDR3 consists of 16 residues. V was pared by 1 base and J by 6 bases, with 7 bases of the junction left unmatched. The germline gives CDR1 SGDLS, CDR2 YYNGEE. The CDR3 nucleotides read TGTGCCAGCAGCGTACTAAGCGGGGGGGCGGGCAATGAGCAGTTCTTC. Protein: CASSVLSGGAGNEQFF.

CDR3 amino acids: CASSYGGVQETQYF. The CDR3 region has the DNA TGTGCCAGCAGCTATGGCGGGGTACAAGAGACCCAGTACTTC. V is TRBV11-2 and J is TRBJ2-5; tentatively, D is TRBD2 (6 bases). Germline values: CDR1 SGHAT, CDR2 FQNNGV. The CDR3 sequence is 14 residues long. V lost 4 bases to trimming and J lost 2 bases, with 11 bases between them.

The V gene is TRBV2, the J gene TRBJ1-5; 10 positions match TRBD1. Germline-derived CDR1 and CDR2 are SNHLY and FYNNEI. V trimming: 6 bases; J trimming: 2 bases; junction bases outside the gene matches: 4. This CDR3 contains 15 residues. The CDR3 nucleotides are TGTGCCAGCAGCGCGACAGGGGGCGGCAATCAGCCCCAGCATTTT. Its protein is CASSATGGGNQPQHF.

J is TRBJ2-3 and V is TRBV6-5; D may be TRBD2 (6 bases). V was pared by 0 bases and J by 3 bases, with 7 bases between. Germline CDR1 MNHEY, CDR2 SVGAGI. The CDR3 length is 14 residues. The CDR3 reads CASSYSRGTDTQYF. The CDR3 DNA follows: TGTGCCAGCAGTTACTCCCGGGGGACAGATACGCAGTATTTT.

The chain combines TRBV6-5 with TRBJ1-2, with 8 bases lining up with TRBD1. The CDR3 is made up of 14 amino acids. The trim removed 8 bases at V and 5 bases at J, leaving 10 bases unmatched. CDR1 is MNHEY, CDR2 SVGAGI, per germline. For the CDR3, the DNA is TGTGCCAGCGTATTCGGACAGGGAGGATATGGCTACACCTTC. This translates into CASVFGQGGYGYTF.

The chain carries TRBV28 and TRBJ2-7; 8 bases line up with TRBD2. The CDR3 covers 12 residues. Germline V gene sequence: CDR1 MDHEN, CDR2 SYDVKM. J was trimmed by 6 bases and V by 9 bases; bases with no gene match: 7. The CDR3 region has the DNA TGTGCCAGTGGGGGCGGGGGGCCCGAGCAGTACGTC. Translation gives CASGGGGPEQYV.

The CDR3 here is CAWSVLGVRETQYF. DNA for the CDR3: TGTGCCTGGAGTGTGCTGGGGGTGAGAGAGACCCAGTACTTC. V gene TRBV30 combines with J gene TRBJ2-5, with D perhaps assigned TRBD1 or TRBD2 (5 bases each). Deletions cut 0 bases from V and 4 bases from J, with 12 bases between. This CDR3 contains 14 residues. The germline V gene has CDR1 GTSNPN and CDR2 SVGIG (reference sequence).

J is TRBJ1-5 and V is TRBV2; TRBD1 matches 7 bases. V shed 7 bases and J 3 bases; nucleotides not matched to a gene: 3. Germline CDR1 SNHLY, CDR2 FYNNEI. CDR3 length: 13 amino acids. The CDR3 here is CASKTGPNQPQHF. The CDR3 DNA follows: TGTGCCAGCAAGACAGGGCCCAATCAGCCCCAGCATTTT.

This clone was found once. CDR3 DNA sequence: TGTGCCACCAGTGATTTACCGGGACAGGGATTGGAAGAGACCCAGTACTTC. This codes for CATSDLPGQGLEETQYF. The V and J genes are TRBV24-1 and TRBJ2-5; 9 nucleotides agree with TRBD1. Germline CDR1 KGHDR, CDR2 SFDVKD. The CDR3 totals 17 residues. The junction had 8 bases not matched to a gene; V was cut back by 1 base and J by 3 bases.

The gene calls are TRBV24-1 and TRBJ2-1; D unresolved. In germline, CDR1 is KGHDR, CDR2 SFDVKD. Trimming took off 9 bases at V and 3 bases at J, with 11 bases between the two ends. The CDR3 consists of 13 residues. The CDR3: CATQAAGYNEQFF. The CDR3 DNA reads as TGTGCCACCCAAGCAGCCGGCTACAATGAGCAGTTCTTC.